This T cell receptor (beta chain) was recorded in a study of T-cell memory formation after mild COVID-19. TCRdb recomputed calls from the 5' RACE reads with MiXCR, one row per CDR3 protein. The repertoire has some 440,000 distinct CDR3 sequences, 20% to 25% of them found once; the top ten carry about an eighth. Trimming pared 2 bases from V and 4 bases from J, leaving 17 bases between. The CDR3 contains 16 residues. The germline V gene encodes CDR1 MNHEY and CDR2 SVGEGT. The V call is TRBV6-2 or TRBV6-3, the J call TRBJ2-5, with D maybe TRBD2 (6 bases). Sequencing used PBMCs or a T cell subset sorted from them (not recorded which). This TCR was recovered from an adult woman who had mild COVID-19 (a few samples of this study predate the infection). Cell type and time point are not known. CDR3 DNA: TGTGCCAGCAGTTACACGTCCCGGGGGAGTGGAGAGACCCAGTACTTC. It is translated as CASSYTSRGSGETQYF.